One T cell receptor beta chain is described in this entry. This clonotype was detected a few times. Its antigen remains undetermined. No much larger clone exists at a distance of one base, and base qualities are not known. Preparation of the library involved PCR. Sequencing was carried out with an Illumina HiSeq 2500. TCR libraries were prepared with molecular barcoding, using unique molecular identifiers to normalize TCRbeta repertoire quantification. The public reads were quality trimmed at Q25 with fastp and then assembled into clones with MiXCR by TCRdb, keeping productive beta chains. All rows with the same CDR3 protein become a single entry with the most common DNA and genes. The sample data list some 250,000 distinct CDR3 sequences, and about 12% of these were observed just once. The ten largest clonotypes hold around 3% of the sample. The germline V gene supplies CDR1 ENHRY and CDR2 SYGVKD. From the cysteine up to the phenylalanine, the CDR3 has a length of 13 residues. Of all the DNA, just the CDR3 is kept, 39 bases in frame from base 1. Trimming takes 8 bases off V and 6 bases off J; junction bases not matched to a gene: 6.

These data belong to a study of T-cell reconstitution after alpha-beta-depleted transplantation in children (dated by TCRdb to 2016 to 2017). Regarding the research as a whole: Using TCR repertoire profiling, the study followed T-cell immune reconstitution in a quantitative way in children after TCRalphabeta/CD19-depleted allogeneic hematopoietic cell transplantation.

This specimen was PBMCs from the stem cell graft donor, taken from the stem cell graft. The chain joins TRBV10-3 to TRBJ2-1; 8 bases in the middle match TRBD1. The origin of this receptor is a human donor who donated a stem cell graft to a child with acute lymphoblastic leukemia. The CDR3 sequence is CAISPDRVNEQFF. Here is the DNA: TGTGCCATCTCTCCGGACAGGGTCAATGAGCAGTTCTTC.